These 5 T cell receptor beta chains originate from one sample sequenced in a study of OX40 agonist ivuxolimab in advanced cancers. Method: immunoSEQ multiplex PCR; TCRdb's copy keeps in-frame clones and lacks some. The sample consists of about 88,000 clones, 85% of them appearing once. Specimen: CD4+ or CD8+ T cells sorted from blood, collected in a trial of the OX40 agonist ivuxolimab. These receptors were obtained from an adult with an advanced solid tumor such as melanoma, head and neck, liver or kidney cancer.

The V gene is TRBV7-3, the J gene TRBJ1-2; 9 bases align to TRBD1. V was pared by 4 bases and J by 7 bases, with 10 bases of the junction left unmatched. There are 15 residues in the CDR3. Per germline, CDR1 SGHTA and CDR2 FQGTGA. The CDR3 DNA is TGTGCCAGCAGCTCGGGACAGGGAGAGTTATTTGGCTACACCTTC. It encodes CASSSGQGELFGYTF.

The chain links TRBV4-2 to TRBJ2-3, with 11 bases lining up with TRBD2. With V trimmed by 3 bases and J by 5 bases, 10 bases remained unmatched. The CDR3 consists of 17 residues. CDR1 and CDR2 from the germline V gene are LGHNA and YNFKEQ. This CDR3 reads CASSQDFSGRVGDTQYF. The CDR3 coding sequence is TGTGCCAGCAGCCAGGATTTTAGCGGGAGGGTGGGAGATACGCAGTATTTT.

This chain links TRBV6-6 with TRBJ2-3; D assignment may be TRBD1 or TRBD2 (5 bases each). CDR1 is MNHNY, CDR2 SVGAGI, per germline (reference sequence). V shed 2 bases and J shed 4 bases, with 13 bases lying between them. This CDR3 is built from 15 residues. CDR3 bases: TGTGCCAGCAGTTACGCTGGGGTGGGGGCAGATACGCAGTATTTT. Amino acid sequence: CASSYAGVGADTQYF.

The CDR3 protein is CASSEGLGVTGELFF. The DNA of the CDR3 is TGTGCCAGCAGTGAAGGACTAGGGGTCACCGGGGAGCTGTTTTTT. J is TRBJ2-2 and V is TRBV25-1; 7 positions match TRBD2. The germline V gene encodes CDR1 MGHDK and CDR2 SYGVNS. V shed 2 bases, J shed 4 bases, and the junction held 4 bases outside the gene matches. This CDR3 is 15 amino acids long.

This chain uses TRBV28 with TRBJ2-4; TRBD2 matches 12 bases. This CDR3 contains 15 residues. Looked up from germline, CDR1 is MDHEN and CDR2 is SYDVKM. Trimming cost V 2 bases and J 8 bases; bases outside gene matches: 4. The CDR3 nucleotides read TGTGCCAGCAGTTTAACGACTAGCGGGGGTTACATTCAGTACTTC. This encodes CASSLTTSGGYIQYF.